Listed here is a single T cell receptor beta chain. In the original analysis: Amplifying reference gene primers gave estimates of nucleated cell counts. Generated by immunoSEQ multiplex PCR, the TCRdb table keeps only in-frame clones and is missing some. The DNA was the basis for D and trimming; V, J and clone size are from that table. The sample has some 210,000 clones, approximately 91% seen once. The data are from a study of blood T cell repertoires in COVID-19. On the study more broadly: Acute and convalescent COVID-19 specimens originated in the United States, Italy and Spain. Sample material is recorded as cDNA or gDNA derived from T cells, B-cell-depleted T cells, or PBMCs.

This TCR was recovered from a woman in her forties who had recovered from COVID-19. The sample consisted of peripheral blood.

CDR3 coding DNA: TGTGCCAGCGGACACCGCACTGAAGCTTTCTTT. Translation: CASGHRTEAFF. The chain uses TRBV19 and TRBJ1-1; possible D gene TRBD1, 5 bases. This CDR3 comprises 11 residues. The germline V and J ends were trimmed by 9 bases and 4 bases, with 9 bases remaining between them. Germline-derived CDR1 and CDR2 are LNHDA and SQIVND (reference sequence).